The subject of this entry is one T cell receptor beta chain. The table lists this clonotype with many counts. It has no known antigen specificity. No base-level quality is on record; no much larger clone is a single base apart. The data stem from a study (dated by TCRdb to about 2016). V lost 2 bases and J lost 3 bases; the stretch between them is 11 bases long. The CDR3 contains 14 residues, cysteine and phenylalanine counted. Only the CDR3 portion is preserved as DNA: 42 bases, with reading frame beginning at the first base. CDR1 and CDR2, per the germline V gene, are SGHDT and YYEEEE. Library prep was done by RT-PCR. This sample was sequenced with an Illumina MiSeq. The public reads were run again by TCRdb, first through fastp at Q25 and then through MiXCR, and only productive beta chains were kept. Rows with a matching CDR3 protein are joined into one entry that keeps the most common DNA and genes. Recorded for this sample are approximately 720,000 distinct CDR3 sequences; over 12% of them occurred a single time. In total, the top ten clones hold roughly 3.9% of the sample.

This TCR was recovered from a female donor in good health, serving as a healthy control. Material: memory CD4+ T cells from blood. Recombination linked TRBV5-6 to TRBJ1-1; the D gene is unclear. At the DNA level, the sequence is TGTGCCAGCAGCTTCTTGGGTGAAGACACTGAAGCTTTCTTT. The translation is CASSFLGEDTEAFF.